The entry below describes one TCR beta chain. What it recognizes is unknown. Deletions cut 3 bases from V and 5 bases from J, with 8 bases between. The CDR3 covers 13 residues. Germline loops: CDR1 SNHLY, CDR2 FYNNEI. The data were obtained in a study of shared clonotypes between healthy human individuals. The study's findings and limits: Sorted-subset samples were not fully sequenced, rarefaction indicated. Across four donors, naive CD4 shared around 5.3%, naive CD8 3% to 3.5%, memory CD4 about 2.4%, memory CD8 0.4% to 0.5%.

Healthy adults negative for HIV, lacking recent acute infections or vaccinations, served as donors. Original methodology: Junction-only immunoSEQ data arrived without quality scores, meaning filtering differed. TCRdb's copy holds only in-frame clones and misses some; the assay was immunoSEQ multiplex PCR. For V, J and clone size, that table is used; D and trimming come from the DNA. The sample holds 650,000 to 750,000 clones, less than 80% seen once. This chain uses TRBV2 with TRBJ2-1; the D is unclear. The TCR sequence derives from a woman between 25 and 40 years old in good health. The specimen sequenced was memory CD4+ T cells sorted from blood. Described subset: CD45RA-negative fraction. The DNA of the CDR3 is TGTGCCAGCAGTGATCAGCCGCACAATGAGCAGTTCTTC. Protein: CASSDQPHNEQFF.